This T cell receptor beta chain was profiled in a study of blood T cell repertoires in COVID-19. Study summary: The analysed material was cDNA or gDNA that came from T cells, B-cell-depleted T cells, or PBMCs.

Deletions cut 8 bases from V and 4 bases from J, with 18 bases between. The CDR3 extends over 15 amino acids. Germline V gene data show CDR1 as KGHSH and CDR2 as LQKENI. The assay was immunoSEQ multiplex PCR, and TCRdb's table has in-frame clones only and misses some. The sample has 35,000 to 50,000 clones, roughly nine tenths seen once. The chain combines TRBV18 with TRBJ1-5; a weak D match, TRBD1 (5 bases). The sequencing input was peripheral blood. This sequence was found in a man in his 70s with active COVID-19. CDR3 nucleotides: TGTGCCAGCACAACTCGGCAGGGAGGAAATCAGCCCCAGCATTTT. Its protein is CASTTRQGGNQPQHF.